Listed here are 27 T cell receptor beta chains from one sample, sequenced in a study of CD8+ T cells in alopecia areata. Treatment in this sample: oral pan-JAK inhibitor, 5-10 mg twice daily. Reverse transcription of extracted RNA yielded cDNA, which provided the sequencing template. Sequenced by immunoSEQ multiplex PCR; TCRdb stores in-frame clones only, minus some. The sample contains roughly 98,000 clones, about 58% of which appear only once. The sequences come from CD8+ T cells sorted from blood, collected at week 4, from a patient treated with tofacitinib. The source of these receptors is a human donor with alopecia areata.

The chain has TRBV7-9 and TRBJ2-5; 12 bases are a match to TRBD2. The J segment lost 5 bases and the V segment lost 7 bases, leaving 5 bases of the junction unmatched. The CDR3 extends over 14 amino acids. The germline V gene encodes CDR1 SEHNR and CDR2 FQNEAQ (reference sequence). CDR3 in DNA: TGTGCCAGCAACTCGGGACTAGCGGGTGAGACCCAGTACTTC. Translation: CASNSGLAGETQYF.

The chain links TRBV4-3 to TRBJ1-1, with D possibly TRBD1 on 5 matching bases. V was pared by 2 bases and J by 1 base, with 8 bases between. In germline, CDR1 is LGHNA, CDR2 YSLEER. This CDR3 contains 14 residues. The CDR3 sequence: CASSQTGTNTEAFF. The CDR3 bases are TGCGCCAGCAGCCAAACCGGGACGAACACTGAAGCTTTCTTT.

Written as DNA, the CDR3 is TGTGCCAGCAGCGTAGCTCAAAACACCGTTTACAATGAGCAGTTCTTC. The encoded protein is CASSVAQNTVYNEQFF. The V call is TRBV9, the J call TRBJ2-1; D not certain. Germline V gene data show CDR1 as SGDLS and CDR2 as YYNGEE. Deletions cut 0 bases from V and 4 bases from J, with 14 bases between. This CDR3 spans 16 amino acids.

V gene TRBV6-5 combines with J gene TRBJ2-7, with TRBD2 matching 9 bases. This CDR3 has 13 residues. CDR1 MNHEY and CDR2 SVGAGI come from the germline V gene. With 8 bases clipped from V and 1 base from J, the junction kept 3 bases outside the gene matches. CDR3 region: CASAGGPSYEQYF. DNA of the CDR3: TGTGCCAGCGCGGGAGGGCCATCCTACGAGCAGTACTTC.

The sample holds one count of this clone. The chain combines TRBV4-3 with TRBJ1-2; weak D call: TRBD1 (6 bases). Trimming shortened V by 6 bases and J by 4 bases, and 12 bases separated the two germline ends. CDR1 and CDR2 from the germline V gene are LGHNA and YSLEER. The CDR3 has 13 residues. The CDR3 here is CASRGTQPYGYTF. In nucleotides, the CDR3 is TGCGCCAGCAGGGGGACACAGCCCTATGGCTACACCTTC.

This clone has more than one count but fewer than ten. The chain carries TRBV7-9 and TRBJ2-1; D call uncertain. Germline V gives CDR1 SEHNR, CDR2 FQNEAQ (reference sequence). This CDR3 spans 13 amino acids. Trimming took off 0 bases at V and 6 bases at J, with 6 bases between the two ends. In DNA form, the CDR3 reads TGTGCCAGCAGCTTAGCACGGATCAATGAGCAGTTCTTC. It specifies CASSLARINEQFF.

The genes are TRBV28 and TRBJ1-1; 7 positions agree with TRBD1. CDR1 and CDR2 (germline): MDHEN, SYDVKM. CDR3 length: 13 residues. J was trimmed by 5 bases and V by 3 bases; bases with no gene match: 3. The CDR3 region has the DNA TGTGCCAGCAGTTTGACAGGGAGGACTGAAGCTTTCTTT. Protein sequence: CASSLTGRTEAFF.

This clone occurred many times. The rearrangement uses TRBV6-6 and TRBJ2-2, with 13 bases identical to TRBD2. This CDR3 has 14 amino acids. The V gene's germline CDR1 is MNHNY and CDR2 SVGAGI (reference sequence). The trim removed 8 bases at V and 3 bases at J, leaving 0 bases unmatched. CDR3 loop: CASGTSGDTGELFF. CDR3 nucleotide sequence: TGTGCCAGCGGGACTAGCGGGGACACCGGGGAGCTGTTTTTT.

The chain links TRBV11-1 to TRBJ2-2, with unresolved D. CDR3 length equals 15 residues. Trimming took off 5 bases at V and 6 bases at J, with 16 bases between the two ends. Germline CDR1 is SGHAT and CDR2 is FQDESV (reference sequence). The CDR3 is CASSPQYSNSGELFF. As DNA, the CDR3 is TGTGCCAGCAGCCCACAATATAGTAATTCCGGGGAGCTGTTTTTT.

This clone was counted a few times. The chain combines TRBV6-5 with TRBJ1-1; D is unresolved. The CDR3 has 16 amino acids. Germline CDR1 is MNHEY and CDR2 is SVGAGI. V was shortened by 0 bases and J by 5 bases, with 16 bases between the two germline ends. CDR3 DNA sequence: TGTGCCAGCAGTTACTCGCGACCGGGTGACGGGACTGAAGCTTTCTTT. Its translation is CASSYSRPGDGTEAFF.

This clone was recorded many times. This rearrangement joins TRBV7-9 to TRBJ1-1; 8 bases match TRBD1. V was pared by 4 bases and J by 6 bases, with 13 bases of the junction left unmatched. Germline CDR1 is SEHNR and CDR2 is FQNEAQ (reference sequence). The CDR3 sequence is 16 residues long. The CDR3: CASSSLPGQGPPEAFF. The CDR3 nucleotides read TGTGCCAGCAGCTCCCTCCCCGGACAGGGACCCCCTGAAGCTTTCTTT.

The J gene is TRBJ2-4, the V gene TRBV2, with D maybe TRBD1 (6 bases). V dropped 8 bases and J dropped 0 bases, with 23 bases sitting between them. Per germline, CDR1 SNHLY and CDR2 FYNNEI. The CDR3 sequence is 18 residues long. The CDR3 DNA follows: TGTGCCAGCTTCTCCGGGACATTCACATACCTAGCCAAAAACATTCAGTACTTC. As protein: CASFSGTFTYLAKNIQYF.

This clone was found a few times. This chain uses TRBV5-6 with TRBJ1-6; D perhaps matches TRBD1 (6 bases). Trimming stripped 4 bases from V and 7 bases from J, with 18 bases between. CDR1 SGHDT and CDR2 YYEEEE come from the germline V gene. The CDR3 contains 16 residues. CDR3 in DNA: TGTGCCAGCAGCCCCGGCAGGGGTCTCTACAATTCACCCCTCCACTTT. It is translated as CASSPGRGLYNSPLHF. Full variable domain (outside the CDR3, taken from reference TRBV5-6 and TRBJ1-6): DAGVTQSPTHLIKTRGQQVTLRCSPKSGHDTVSWYQQALGQGPQFIFQYYEEEERQRGNFPDRFSGHQFPNYSSELNVNALLLGDSALYLCASSPGRGLYNSPLHFGNGTRLTVT.

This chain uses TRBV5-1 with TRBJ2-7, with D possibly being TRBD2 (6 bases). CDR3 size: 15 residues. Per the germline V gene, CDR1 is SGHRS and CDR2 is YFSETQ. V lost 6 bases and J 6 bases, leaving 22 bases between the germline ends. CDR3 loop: CASTPREGGSGEQYF. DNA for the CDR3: TGCGCCAGCACCCCGCGTGAGGGAGGATCCGGCGAGCAGTACTTC. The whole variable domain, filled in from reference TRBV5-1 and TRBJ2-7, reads KAGVTQTPRYLIKTRGQQVTLSCSPISGHRSVSWYQQTPGQGLQFLFEYFSETQRNKGNFPGRFSGRQFSNSRSEMNVSTLELGDSALYLCASTPREGGSGEQYFGPGTRLTVT.

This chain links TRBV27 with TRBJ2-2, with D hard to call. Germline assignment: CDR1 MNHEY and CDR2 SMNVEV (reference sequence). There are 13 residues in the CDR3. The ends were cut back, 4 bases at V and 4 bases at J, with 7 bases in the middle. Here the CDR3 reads CASSWGGTGELFF. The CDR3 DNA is TGTGCCAGCAGTTGGGGTGGCACCGGGGAGCTGTTTTTT.

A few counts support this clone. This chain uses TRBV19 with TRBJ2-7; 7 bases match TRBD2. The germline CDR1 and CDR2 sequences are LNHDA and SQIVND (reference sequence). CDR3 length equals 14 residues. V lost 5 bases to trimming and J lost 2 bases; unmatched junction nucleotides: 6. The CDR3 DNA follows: TGTGCCAGTAGTTCTACTAGCGCGACCTACGAGCAGTACTTC. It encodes CASSSTSATYEQYF. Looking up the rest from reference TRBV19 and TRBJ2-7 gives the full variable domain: DGGITQSPKYLFRKEGQNVTLSCEQNLNHDAMYWYRQDPGQGLRLIYYSQIVNDFQKGDIAEGYSVSREKKESFPLTVTSAQKNPTAFYLCASSSTSATYEQYFGPGTRLTVT.

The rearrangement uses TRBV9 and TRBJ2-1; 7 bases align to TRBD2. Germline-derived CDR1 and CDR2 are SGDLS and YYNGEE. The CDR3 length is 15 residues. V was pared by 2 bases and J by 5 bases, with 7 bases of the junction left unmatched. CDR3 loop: CASSVDQRGDNEQFF. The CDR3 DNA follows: TGTGCCAGCAGCGTTGACCAGCGGGGAGACAATGAGCAGTTCTTC.

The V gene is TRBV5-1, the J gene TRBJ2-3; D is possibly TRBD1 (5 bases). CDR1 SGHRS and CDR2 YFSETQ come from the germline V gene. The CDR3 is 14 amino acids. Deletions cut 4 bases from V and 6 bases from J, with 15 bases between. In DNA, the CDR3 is TGCGCCAGCAGCAGGCGACAGTATGGGGATACGCAGTATTTT. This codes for CASSRRQYGDTQYF.

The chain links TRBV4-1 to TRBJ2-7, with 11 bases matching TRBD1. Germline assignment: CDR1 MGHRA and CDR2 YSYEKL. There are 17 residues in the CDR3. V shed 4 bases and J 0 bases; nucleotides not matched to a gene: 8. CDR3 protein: CASSPGQGAIGSYEQYF. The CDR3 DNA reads TGCGCCAGCAGCCCCGGACAGGGGGCGATTGGCTCCTACGAGCAGTACTTC.

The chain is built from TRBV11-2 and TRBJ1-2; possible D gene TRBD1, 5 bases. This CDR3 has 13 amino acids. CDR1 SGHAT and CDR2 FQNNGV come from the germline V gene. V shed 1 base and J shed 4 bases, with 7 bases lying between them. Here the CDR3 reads CASSLATVYGYTF. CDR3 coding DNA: TGTGCCAGCAGCTTAGCGACAGTCTATGGCTACACCTTC.

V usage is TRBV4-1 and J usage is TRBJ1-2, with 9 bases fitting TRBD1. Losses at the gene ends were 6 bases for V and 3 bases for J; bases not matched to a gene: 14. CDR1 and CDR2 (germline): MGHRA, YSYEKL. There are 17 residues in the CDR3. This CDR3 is CASSSIRTGDTDYGYTF. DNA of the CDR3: TGCGCCAGCAGTTCCATCAGGACAGGGGACACGGACTATGGCTACACCTTC.

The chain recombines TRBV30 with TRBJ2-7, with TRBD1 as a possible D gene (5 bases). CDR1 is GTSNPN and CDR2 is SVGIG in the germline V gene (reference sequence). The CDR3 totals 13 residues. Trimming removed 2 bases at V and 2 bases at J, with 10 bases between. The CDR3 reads CAWSLDTAYEQYF. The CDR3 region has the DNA TGTGCCTGGAGTTTGGACACAGCCTACGAGCAGTACTTC.

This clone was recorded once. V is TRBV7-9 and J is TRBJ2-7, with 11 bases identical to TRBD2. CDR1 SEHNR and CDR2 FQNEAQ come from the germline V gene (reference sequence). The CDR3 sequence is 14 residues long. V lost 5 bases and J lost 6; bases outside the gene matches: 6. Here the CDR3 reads CASSNSGLAAEQYF. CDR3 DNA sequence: TGTGCCAGCAGCAATTCGGGACTAGCGGCCGAGCAGTACTTC.

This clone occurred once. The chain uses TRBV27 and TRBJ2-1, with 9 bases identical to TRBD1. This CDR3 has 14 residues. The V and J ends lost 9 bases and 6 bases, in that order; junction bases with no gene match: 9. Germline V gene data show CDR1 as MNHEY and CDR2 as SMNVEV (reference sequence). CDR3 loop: CASTDGQGFNEQFF. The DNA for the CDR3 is TGTGCCAGTACAGATGGACAGGGGTTCAATGAGCAGTTCTTC.

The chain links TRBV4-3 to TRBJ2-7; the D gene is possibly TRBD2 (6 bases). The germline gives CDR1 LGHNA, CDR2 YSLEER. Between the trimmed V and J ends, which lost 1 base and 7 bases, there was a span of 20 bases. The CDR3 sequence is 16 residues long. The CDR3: CASSQVSAGTLAEQYF. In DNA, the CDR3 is TGCGCCAGCAGCCAAGTAAGCGCGGGGACCCTCGCGGAGCAGTACTTC.

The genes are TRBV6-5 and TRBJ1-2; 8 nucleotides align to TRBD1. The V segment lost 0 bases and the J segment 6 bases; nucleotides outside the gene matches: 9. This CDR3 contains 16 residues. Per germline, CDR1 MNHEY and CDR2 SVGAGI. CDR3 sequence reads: CASSYSEPQGADGYTF. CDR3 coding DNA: TGTGCCAGCAGTTACTCGGAACCTCAGGGGGCTGATGGCTACACCTTC.

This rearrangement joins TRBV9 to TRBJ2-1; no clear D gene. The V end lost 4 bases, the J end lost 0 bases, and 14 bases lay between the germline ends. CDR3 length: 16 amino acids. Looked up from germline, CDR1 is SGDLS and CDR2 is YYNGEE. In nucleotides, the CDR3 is TGTGCCAGCAGCCCAGTCAGTAGCAGCTCCTACAATGAGCAGTTCTTC. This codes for CASSPVSSSSYNEQFF. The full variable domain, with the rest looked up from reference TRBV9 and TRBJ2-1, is DSGVTQTPKHLITATGQRVTLRCSPRSGDLSVYWYQQSLDQGLQFLIQYYNGEERAKGNILERFSAQQFPDLHSELNLSSLELGDSALYFCASSPVSSSSYNEQFFGPGTRLTVL.